The clone carrying this T cell receptor beta chain was counted between two and nine times. Germline CDR1 is LNHNV and CDR2 is YYDKDF (reference sequence). The CDR3 consists of 15 residues. V shed 4 bases, J shed 2 bases, and the junction held 8 bases outside the gene matches. This specimen belongs to a study of CD8+ T cells in alopecia areata. Study-level information: At a dose of 5 to 10 mg twice daily, oral tofacitinib was given to treated patients.

The investigators collected lesional scalp punch biopsies and peripheral blood from alopecia areata patients. RNA extraction was followed by reverse transcription into cDNA, which acted as the sequencing template. Sequencing was performed with immunoSEQ multiplex PCR; in TCRdb, only in-frame clones are kept and a portion is missing. The sample consists of 100,000 to 150,000 clones, 49% of them appearing once. The source was CD8+ T cells sorted from blood, collected at week 0. This receptor was obtained from a human donor with alopecia areata. The chain recombines TRBV15 with TRBJ2-7; 7 bases agree with TRBD1. The CDR3, as DNA: TGTGCCACCAGCACTTGGACAGGATCTACCTACGAGCAGTACTTC. It codes for CATSTWTGSTYEQYF.